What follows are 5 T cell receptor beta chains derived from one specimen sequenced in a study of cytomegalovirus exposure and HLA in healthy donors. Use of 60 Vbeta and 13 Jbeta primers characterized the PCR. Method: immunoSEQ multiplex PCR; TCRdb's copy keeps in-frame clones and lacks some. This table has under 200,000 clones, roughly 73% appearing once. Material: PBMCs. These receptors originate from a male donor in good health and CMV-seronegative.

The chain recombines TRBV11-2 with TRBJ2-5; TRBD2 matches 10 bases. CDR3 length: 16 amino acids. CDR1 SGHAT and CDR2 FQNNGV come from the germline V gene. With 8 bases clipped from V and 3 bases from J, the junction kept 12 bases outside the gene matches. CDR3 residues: CASSIGVAGGKETQYF. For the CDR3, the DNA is TGTGCCAGCTCTATCGGGGTAGCGGGGGGTAAAGAGACCCAGTACTTC.

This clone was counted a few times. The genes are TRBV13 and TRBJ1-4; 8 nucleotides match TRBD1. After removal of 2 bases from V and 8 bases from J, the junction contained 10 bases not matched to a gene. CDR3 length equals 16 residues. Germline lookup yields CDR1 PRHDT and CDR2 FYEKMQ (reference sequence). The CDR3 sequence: CASSLRQGRGREKLFF. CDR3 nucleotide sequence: TGTGCCAGCAGCTTACGGCAAGGCAGGGGGCGGGAAAAACTGTTTTTT. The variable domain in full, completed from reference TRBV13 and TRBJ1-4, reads AAGVIQSPRHLIKEKRETATLKCYPIPRHDTVYWYQQGPGQDPQFLISFYEKMQSDKGSIPDRFSAQQFSDYHSELNMSSLELGDSALYFCASSLRQGRGREKLFFGSGTQLSVL.

The CDR3 nucleotides are TGCGCCAGCAGCCCTAGGACTAGCGGCGAGCAGTACTTC. Its protein product is CASSPRTSGEQYF. The chain combines TRBV5-1 with TRBJ2-7; 10 nucleotides align to TRBD2. V lost 4 bases, J lost 6 bases, and 4 bases stayed unmatched. This CDR3 spans 13 amino acids. CDR1 SGHRS and CDR2 YFSETQ come from the germline V gene. Looking up the rest from reference TRBV5-1 and TRBJ2-7 gives the full variable domain: KAGVTQTPRYLIKTRGQQVTLSCSPISGHRSVSWYQQTPGQGLQFLFEYFSETQRNKGNFPGRFSGRQFSNSRSEMNVSTLELGDSALYLCASSPRTSGEQYFGPGTRLTVT.

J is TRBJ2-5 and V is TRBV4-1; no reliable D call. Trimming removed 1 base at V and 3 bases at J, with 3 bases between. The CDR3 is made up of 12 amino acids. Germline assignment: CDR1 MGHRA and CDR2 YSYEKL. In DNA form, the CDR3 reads TGCGCCAGCAGCCAAGTCGAAGAGACCCAGTACTTC. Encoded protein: CASSQVEETQYF.

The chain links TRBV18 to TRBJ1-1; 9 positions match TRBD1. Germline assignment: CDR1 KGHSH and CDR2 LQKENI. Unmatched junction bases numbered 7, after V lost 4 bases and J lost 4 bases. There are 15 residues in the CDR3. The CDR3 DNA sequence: TGTGCCAGCTCACATAACAGGGGGCGGATCACTGAAGCTTTCTTT. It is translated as CASSHNRGRITEAFF.